These T cell receptor beta chains were read from a single sample in a study of technical replicates of blood from several donors. Data came from immunoSEQ multiplex PCR; TCRdb stores just in-frame clones and leaves some out. The sample yields about 85,000 clones, about 93% seen once. Input material: T cells isolated from PBMCs. These receptors were taken from a human donor in good health. The CDR3 runs from the conserved cysteine through the conserved F or W. The D gene is left open where the match is weak. Rows may omit the clone size; those that give it use once, few, many or a size class.

CASSWSRDRDSNQPQHF | TGTGCCAGCAGCTGGAGCCGGGACAGGGATAGCAATCAGCCCCAGCATTTT | TRBV7-8 | once | TRBD1 | TRBJ1-5
CASSQSGVGAEAFF | TGTGCCAGCTCCCAATCCGGTGTAGGGGCGGAGGCTTTCTTT | TRBV18 | once | - | TRBJ1-1
CASKERGGFYNEQFF | TGTGCCAGCAAGGAACGGGGGGGCTTCTACAATGAGCAGTTCTTC | TRBV2 | - | TRBD2 | TRBJ2-1
CASSTATYEQYF | TGTGCCAGCAGTACAGCCACCTACGAGCAGTACTTC | TRBV6-5 | - | - | TRBJ2-7
CASSLALAGYEQFF | TGTGCCAGCAGCTTAGCGCTAGCGGGCTATGAGCAGTTCTTC | TRBV7-9 | - | TRBD2 | TRBJ2-1
CASSPYTGELFF | TGTGCCAGCAGTCCGTACACCGGGGAGCTGTTTTTT | TRBV27 | once | - | TRBJ2-2
CASSQDPRRGATDTQYF | TGTGCCAGCAGCCAAGATCCGCGGCGGGGGGCCACAGATACGCAGTATTTT | TRBV4-2 | - | TRBD2 | TRBJ2-3
CASSESSKGVVAFF | TGTGCCAGCAGTGAAAGTAGTAAGGGGGTCGTGGCTTTCTTT | TRBV6-1 | - | - | TRBJ1-1
CASSTSRDRGDTQYF | TGTGCCAGCAGCACCTCCCGCGACAGGGGAGATACGCAGTATTTT | TRBV5-4 | - | TRBD1 | TRBJ2-3
CASSVDTGKSPLHF | TGTGCCAGCAGCGTAGATACAGGGAAGTCACCCCTCCACTTT | TRBV9 | - | - | TRBJ1-6
CASSGQNNSPLHF | TGTGCCAGTAGTGGACAGAATAATTCACCCCTCCACTTT | TRBV19 | - | - | TRBJ1-6